Presented here are 27 T cell receptor beta chains from one specimen sequenced in a study of cytomegalovirus exposure and HLA in healthy donors. 60 Vbeta and 13 Jbeta primers were used in PCR. The table came from immunoSEQ multiplex PCR; TCRdb's copy has only in-frame clones and leaves some out. The top ten hold approximately 7% of the sample, which has 160,000 or so clones, roughly 79% seen once. The specimen sequenced was PBMCs. The receptors come from a woman aged 40 to 50 in good health and CMV-seropositive.

The chain has TRBV19 and TRBJ2-7, with TRBD1 identical over 8 bases. This CDR3 has 15 residues. The V gene's germline CDR1 is LNHDA and CDR2 SQIVND (reference sequence). V gave up 10 bases and J gave up 5 bases; unmatched junction bases: 16. DNA for the CDR3: TGTGCCACCAGTCCGCGGACAGGGTTCCATCACGAGCAGTACTTC. Its translation: CATSPRTGFHHEQYF.

The rearrangement links TRBV30 to TRBJ2-5; D ambiguous. Germline CDR1 and CDR2: GTSNPN and SVGIG (reference sequence). The V end lost 4 bases, the J end lost 2 bases, and 5 bases lay between the germline ends. The CDR3 has 11 residues. The CDR3 sequence is CAWTYQETQYF. CDR3 DNA: TGTGCCTGGACGTATCAAGAGACCCAGTACTTC.

V usage is TRBV2 and J usage is TRBJ1-5; 7 bases map to TRBD1. The germline CDR1 and CDR2 sequences are SNHLY and FYNNEI. CDR3 length: 13 residues. Unmatched junction bases numbered 7, after V lost 3 bases and J lost 11 bases. The CDR3 here is CASSDDRESSQHF. The CDR3 nucleotides are TGTGCCAGCAGTGACGACAGGGAAAGCTCCCAGCATTTT.

The chain is built from TRBV5-1 and TRBJ2-2; weak D call: TRBD2 (5 bases). Germline V CDR1 and CDR2: SGHRS, YFSETQ. The length of the CDR3 is 16 residues. Trimming stripped 4 bases from V and 1 base from J, with 14 bases between. The CDR3 here is CASSPLRGQNTGELFF. For the CDR3, the DNA is TGCGCCAGCAGCCCACTTCGGGGTCAGAACACCGGGGAGCTGTTTTTT.

J is TRBJ1-1 and V is TRBV2; 9 bases are shared with TRBD1. Germline CDR1 reads SNHLY; CDR2 reads FYNNEI. The J segment lost 0 bases and the V segment lost 10 bases, leaving 6 bases of the junction unmatched. The CDR3 spans 14 residues. The CDR3 coding sequence is TGTGCCACTCAGGGACAGGGAATGAACACTGAAGCTTTCTTT. It codes for CATQGQGMNTEAFF.

This chain uses TRBV6-1 with TRBJ1-6; D perhaps matches TRBD1 (5 bases). Germline V gene data show CDR1 as MNHNS and CDR2 as SASEGT. V was cut by 6 bases and J by 8 bases, with 17 bases left in between. The length of the CDR3 is 15 residues. The CDR3, as DNA: TGTGCCAGCAGGGGGACTCGGATGTTGGATTCACCCCTCCACTTT. Encoded protein: CASRGTRMLDSPLHF.

The rearrangement joins TRBV10-3 to TRBJ2-1, with TRBD1 identical over 12 bases. CDR3 length equals 16 residues. The trim removed 5 bases at V and 1 base at J, leaving 3 bases unmatched. Germline CDR1 ENHRY, CDR2 SYGVKD. CDR3 in amino acids: CAISPGQGASYNEQFF. The DNA for the CDR3 is TGTGCCATCAGTCCGGGACAGGGGGCTTCCTACAATGAGCAGTTCTTC.

The rearrangement joins TRBV18 to TRBJ2-5; D may be TRBD2 (5 bases). The DNA end lines up better with TRBJ2-7; the J call may be wrong. This CDR3 comprises 14 residues. Germline assignment: CDR1 KGHSH and CDR2 LQKENI. The DNA for the CDR3 is TGTGCCAGCTCACCACCCGCTAGCCTCTACGAGCAGTACTTC. It is translated as CASSPPASLYEQYF.

The J gene is TRBJ1-5, the V gene TRBV7-2; 8 bases are shared with TRBD1. CDR1 SGHTA and CDR2 FQGNSA come from the germline V gene. The length of the CDR3 is 13 residues. J was trimmed by 5 bases and V by 5 bases; bases with no gene match: 2. CDR3 bases: TGTGCCAGCAGCACAGGGGGATATCAGCCCCAGCATTTT. Translated, it gives CASSTGGYQPQHF.

About this clone: A junction end diverges from the germline sequence, so it may reflect a read error. The rearrangement uses TRBV5-1 and TRBJ2-6; a possible D gene is TRBD1 (5 bases). Germline V gene lookup returns CDR1 SGHRS and CDR2 YFSETQ. The CDR3 has 16 amino acids. CDR3 coding DNA: TGCGCCAGCAGCTTAGGTTCAAGGTCTGGGGCCAACGGCCTGACTTTC. Translation: CASSLGSRSGANGLTF.

The chain uses TRBV7-3 and TRBJ1-4; 7 nucleotides agree with TRBD1. CDR1 is SGHTA and CDR2 is FQGTGA in the germline V gene. CDR3 size: 14 residues. Trimming at V came to 0 bases and at J to 9 bases, leaving 4 bases not matched to a gene. CDR3 DNA sequence: TGTGCCAGCAGCTTAACGGGACAGATAAAAAAACTGTTTTTT. This sequence encodes CASSLTGQIKKLFF.

The chain couples TRBV30 to TRBJ1-5, with 7 bases that match TRBD1. V shed 2 bases and J 2 bases; nucleotides not matched to a gene: 3. The germline V gene encodes CDR1 GTSNPN and CDR2 SVGIG (reference sequence). The CDR3 length is 14 residues. In nucleotides, the CDR3 is TGTGCCTGGAGTCGAGACAGGGGCAATCAGCCCCAGCATTTT. Protein: CAWSRDRGNQPQHF. Variable domain in full (rest from reference TRBV30 and TRBJ1-5): SQTIHQWPATLVQPVGSPLSLECTVEGTSNPNLYWYRQAAGRGLQLLFYSVGIGQISSEVPQNLSASRPQDRQFILSSKKLLLSDSGFYLCAWSRDRGNQPQHFGDGTRLSIL.

The V and J genes are TRBV9 and TRBJ2-1; 7 bases map to TRBD1. The CDR3 spans 17 residues. V was pared by 1 base and J by 3 bases, with 10 bases of the junction left unmatched. The germline CDR1 and CDR2 sequences are SGDLS and YYNGEE. The CDR3 DNA reads as TGTGCCAGCAGCGTAAAGCCCGGGGCAGGGGGCTACAATGAGCAGTTCTTC. Residues: CASSVKPGAGGYNEQFF.

V and J are TRBV6-5 and TRBJ1-2; 7 nucleotides match TRBD1. The CDR3 length is 16 residues. J was trimmed by 5 bases and V by 4 bases; bases with no gene match: 13. Germline V gene data show CDR1 as MNHEY and CDR2 as SVGAGI. CDR3 amino acids: CASSSNRGGPLYGYTF. The DNA for the CDR3 is TGTGCCAGCAGTTCCAACAGGGGAGGCCCTCTATATGGCTACACCTTC.

This clone occurred a few times. V and J are TRBV7-2 and TRBJ2-1; D unclear. The CDR3 covers 15 residues. Germline V CDR1 and CDR2: SGHTA, FQGNSA. Between the trimmed V and J ends, which lost 0 bases and 6 bases, there was a span of 12 bases. The chain's CDR3 is CASSLAAFSVNEQFF. The CDR3 DNA reads as TGTGCCAGCAGCTTAGCAGCCTTTTCGGTCAATGAGCAGTTCTTC. Variable domain in full (rest from reference TRBV7-2 and TRBJ2-1): GAGVSQSPSNKVTEKGKDVELRCDPISGHTALYWYRQSLGQGLEFLIYFQGNSAPDKSGLPSDRFSAERTGGSVSTLTIQRTQQEDSAVYLCASSLAAFSVNEQFFGPGTRLTVL.

This chain connects TRBV11-2 to TRBJ1-1; TRBD1 matches 9 bases. J was trimmed by 4 bases and V by 1 base; bases with no gene match: 4. CDR3 size: 15 residues. Germline CDR1 and CDR2: SGHAT and FQNNGV. The CDR3 DNA sequence: TGTGCCAGCAGCTTAGGGACAGGGGTGTTCACTGAAGCTTTCTTT. Translating it yields CASSLGTGVFTEAFF.

This chain links TRBV5-4 with TRBJ2-1; 10 nucleotides match TRBD2. The CDR3 sequence is 15 residues long. Germline V CDR1 and CDR2: SGHNT, YYREEE (reference sequence). The trim removed 4 bases at V and 4 bases at J, leaving 5 bases unmatched. CDR3 region: CASSQSGGGYNEQFF. CDR3 in DNA: TGTGCCAGCAGCCAGAGCGGGGGGGGATACAATGAGCAGTTCTTC.

The chain joins TRBV5-8 to TRBJ2-2; TRBD2 is a possible D gene (6 bases). This CDR3 contains 16 residues. Trimming left V 5 bases short and J 6 bases short, with 20 bases between. Per the germline V gene, CDR1 is SGHTS and CDR2 is YDEGEE. The CDR3 reads CASSFLGTAGAGELFF. CDR3 DNA: TGTGCCAGCAGTTTCCTCGGGACTGCCGGGGCCGGGGAGCTGTTTTTT.

The chain joins TRBV2 to TRBJ1-2; 8 bases align to TRBD1. Germline V gene lookup returns CDR1 SNHLY and CDR2 FYNNEI. The V segment lost 8 bases and the J segment 11 bases; nucleotides outside the gene matches: 13. The CDR3 is 13 residues long. The CDR3 loop is CASGDRRVSGYTF. CDR3 coding DNA: TGTGCCAGCGGGGACAGGAGGGTCTCCGGGTACACCTTC.

The chain couples TRBV5-4 to TRBJ2-7; TRBD1 aligns across 8 bases. CDR1 and CDR2 from the germline V gene are SGHNT and YYREEE (reference sequence). The CDR3 runs to 14 residues. Unmatched junction bases numbered 3, after V lost 4 bases and J lost 0 bases. CDR3 protein: CASSHRGISYEQYF. The DNA of the CDR3 is TGTGCCAGCAGCCACAGGGGGATCTCCTACGAGCAGTACTTC. The full variable domain, with the rest looked up from reference TRBV5-4 and TRBJ2-7, is ETGVTQSPTHLIKTRGQQVTLRCSSQSGHNTVSWYQQALGQGPQFIFQYYREEENGRGNFPPRFSGLQFPNYSSELNVNALELDDSALYLCASSHRGISYEQYFGPGTRLTVT.

V and J are TRBV19 and TRBJ1-2; D is perhaps TRBD1 (6 bases). In germline, CDR1 is LNHDA, CDR2 SQIVND (reference sequence). This CDR3 has 13 residues. Trimming left V 6 bases short and J 6 bases short, with 14 bases between. CDR3: CASRKGQGHGYTF. Here the CDR3 DNA reads TGTGCCAGTAGAAAAGGGCAGGGGCATGGCTACACCTTC.

V usage is TRBV30 and J usage is TRBJ2-1; TRBD1 aligns across 9 bases. V gave up 4 bases and J gave up 6 bases; unmatched junction bases: 7. Germline V gene sequence: CDR1 GTSNPN, CDR2 SVGIG (reference sequence). The CDR3 is 14 amino acids. CDR3 DNA sequence: TGTGCCTGGACCGCCGGGACAGGGAGCAATGAGCAGTTCTTC. Residues: CAWTAGTGSNEQFF.

This clone was observed a handful of times. One end of the junction varies from germline; a read error may be responsible. The chain employs TRBV5-1 and TRBJ2-6, with D possibly being TRBD1 (5 bases). The CDR3 is made up of 13 amino acids. Germline CDR1 and CDR2: SGHRS and YFSETQ. The CDR3 sequence is CASSHSGANGLTF. The CDR3 coding sequence is TGCGCCAGCAGCCACTCTGGGGCCAACGGCCTGACTTTC.

J is TRBJ2-1 and V is TRBV6-6; perhaps TRBD2 as D (6 bases). Germline V gene data show CDR1 as MNHNY and CDR2 as SVGAGI (reference sequence). This CDR3 is 13 amino acids long. Trimming stripped 7 bases from V and 10 bases from J, with 17 bases between. The CDR3 nucleotides read TGTGCCAGCAACCTCGGCGGGGAAGGCGAGCAGTTCTTC. This gives the protein CASNLGGEGEQFF.

This clone was recorded many times. V and J are TRBV4-2 and TRBJ1-1, with D maybe TRBD1 (6 bases). Germline V lookup: CDR1 LGHNA, CDR2 YNFKEQ. The CDR3 sequence is 16 residues long. V dropped 1 base and J dropped 0 bases, with 12 bases sitting between them. CDR3 amino acids: CASSQGGTPMNTEAFF. Here the CDR3 DNA reads TGTGCCAGCAGCCAAGGGGGGACACCTATGAACACTGAAGCTTTCTTT.

The rearrangement links TRBV30 to TRBJ2-1; D is perhaps TRBD2 (6 bases). In germline, CDR1 is GTSNPN, CDR2 SVGIG (reference sequence). This CDR3 is 13 amino acids long. Trimming cost V 0 bases and J 7 bases, with 10 bases left between them. The CDR3 sequence is CAWSVTGTNEQFF. The CDR3, as DNA: TGTGCCTGGAGTGTAACCGGGACTAATGAGCAGTTCTTC.

V is TRBV9 and J is TRBJ2-3; TRBD2 matches at 11 bases. The CDR3 loop spans 15 amino acids. The V segment lost 4 bases and the J segment 4 bases; nucleotides outside the gene matches: 5. The germline V gene has CDR1 SGDLS and CDR2 YYNGEE. The CDR3, as DNA: TGTGCCAGCAGCCAGACTAGCGGGATGGCAGATACGCAGTATTTT. It specifies CASSQTSGMADTQYF.